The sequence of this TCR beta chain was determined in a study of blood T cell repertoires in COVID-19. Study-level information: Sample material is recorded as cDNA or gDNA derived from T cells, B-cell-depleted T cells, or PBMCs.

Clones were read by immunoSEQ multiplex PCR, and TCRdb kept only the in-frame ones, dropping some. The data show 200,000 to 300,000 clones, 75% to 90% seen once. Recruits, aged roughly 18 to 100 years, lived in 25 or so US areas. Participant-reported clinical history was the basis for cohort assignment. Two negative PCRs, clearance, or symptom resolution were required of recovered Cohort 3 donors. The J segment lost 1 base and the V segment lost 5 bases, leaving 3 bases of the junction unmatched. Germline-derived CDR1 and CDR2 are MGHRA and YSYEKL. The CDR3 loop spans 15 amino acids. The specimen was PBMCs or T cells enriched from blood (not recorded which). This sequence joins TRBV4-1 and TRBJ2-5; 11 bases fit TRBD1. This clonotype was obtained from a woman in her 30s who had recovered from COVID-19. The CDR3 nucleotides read TGCGCCAGCAGCTCCGGGACAGGGGGCCAAGAGACCCAGTACTTC. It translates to CASSSGTGGQETQYF.